These T cell receptor beta chains were read from a single sample in a study of a mutant IDH1 vaccine in newly diagnosed glioma. These TCRs are of unknown antigen specificity. TCRdb keeps only in-frame clones here, not all; method: immunoSEQ multiplex PCR. The table has about 56,000 clones, over 80% seen once. Sequencing was performed on PBMCs, taken from a glioma patient whose treatment included an IDH1 peptide vaccine. Receptor source: a woman aged 50 to 60 with glioma. Both conserved end residues are part of each CDR3. The order of the fields is V gene, D gene, J gene, clone size, CDR3 length, CDR3 DNA, CDR3 protein. D genes are given only for firm matches. Rows may omit the clone size; those that give it use once, few, many or a size class.

TRBV7-8	.	TRBJ1-4	.	14	TGTGCCAGCAGCTTAGCGCAAGGGGTTGAAAAACTGTTTTTT	CASSLAQGVEKLFF
TRBV6-1	TRBD1	TRBJ2-1	once	15	TGTGCCAGCAGTGCGGACAGGGGGTTCAGGTATGAGCAGTTCTTC	CASSADRGFRYEQFF
TRBV4-1	.	TRBJ1-4	.	16	TGCGCCAGCAGTTCAACCCCCGGGTGGACTAATGAAAAACTGTTTTTT	CASSSTPGWTNEKLFF
TRBV6-6	.	TRBJ2-7	.	13	TGTGCCAGCAGTTCAACGAACTCCTACGAGCAGTACTTC	CASSSTNSYEQYF
TRBV5-1	.	TRBJ2-1	.	13	TGCGCCAGCAGCCCCGCAGCCTACAATGAGCAGTTCTTC	CASSPAAYNEQFF
TRBV13	.	TRBJ2-7	.	15	TGTGCCAGCAGCTTAGACAGGACTGCTTCCTACGAGCAGTACTTC	CASSLDRTASYEQYF
TRBV7-9	TRBD2	TRBJ2-1	.	16	TGTGCCAGCAGCTCAGCGGGGTCCAGCTCCTACAATGAGCAGTTCTTC	CASSSAGSSSYNEQFF
TRBV5-1	.	TRBJ1-4	few	16	TGCGCCAGCAGCTTGTCGGCCGGGACGGGTAACGAAAAACTGTTTTTT	CASSLSAGTGNEKLFF
TRBV6-1	TRBD1	TRBJ2-2	.	13	TGTGCCAGCGACAGGGGGAACACCGGGGAGCTGTTTTTT	CASDRGNTGELFF
TRBV4-1	TRBD2	TRBJ2-3	.	18	TGCGCCAGCAGCCAAGCTCTAGCGGGGGGCTGGGGCACAGATACGCAGTATTTT	CASSQALAGGWGTDTQYF
TRBV13	TRBD2	TRBJ2-7	few	15	TGTGCCAGCAGCGCCGGGCGGGGGGGCCTTTACGAGCAGTACTTC	CASSAGRGGLYEQYF
TRBV7-9	.	TRBJ1-1	few	12	TGTGCCAGCAGCGCCTTCGCCGGTGAAGCTTTCTTT	CASSAFAGEAFF
TRBV19	.	TRBJ1-1	.	13	TGTGCCAGTAGTATATCCATCCCTCTTGAAGCTTTCTTT	CASSISIPLEAFF
TRBV7-8	TRBD2	TRBJ2-3	.	15	TGTGCCAGCAGCCCCGGGACTAGCGGGGGTCATACGCAGTATTTT	CASSPGTSGGHTQYF
TRBV6-5	TRBD1	TRBJ1-1	.	12	TGTGCCAGCAGTTTCCGGGACAGGGAAGCTTTCTTT	CASSFRDREAFF
TRBV19	.	TRBJ1-6	.	15	TGTGCCAGTAGTCTCTCTACAGGGAGGGTTTCACCCCTCCACTTT	CASSLSTGRVSPLHF
TRBV6-1	.	TRBJ1-5	.	15	TGTGCCAGCAGTGGGGGTAAGGGAAGCAATCAGCCCCAGCATTTT	CASSGGKGSNQPQHF
TRBV15	.	TRBJ1-2	once	12	TGTGCCACCAGCTACTCAGGGTATGGCTACACCTTC	CATSYSGYGYTF
TRBV27	.	TRBJ1-3	once	16	TGTGCCAGGCGTAAGGCCCAAGATCGCTCTGGAAACACCATATATTTT	CARRKAQDRSGNTIYF
TRBV5-1	TRBD1	TRBJ2-1	.	15	TGCGCCAGCAGCCGTACAGGGGCTACCTACAATGAGCAGTTCTTC	CASSRTGATYNEQFF
TRBV6-1	TRBD1	TRBJ2-7	.	15	TGTGCCAGCCGCTTATTGGGACAGTTGTTGTACGAGCAGTACTTC	CASRLLGQLLYEQYF
TRBV9	.	TRBJ2-7	.	11	TGTGCCAGCAGCGTAGGCCACGAGCAGTACTTC	CASSVGHEQYF
TRBV5-4	TRBD1	TRBJ2-3	.	14	TGTGCCAGCAGCCAGGGGGAGTTCACAGATACGCAGTATTTT	CASSQGEFTDTQYF
TRBV28	TRBD1	TRBJ1-1	.	15	TGTGCCAGCTGGGACAGACAGGGAGGGGTAACTGAAGCTTTCTTT	CASWDRQGGVTEAFF
TRBV27	.	TRBJ1-2	medium-sized	14	TGTGCCAGCAGTGTACAGGGCGCTAACTATGGCTACACCTTC	CASSVQGANYGYTF
TRBV10-3	.	TRBJ1-2	.	13	TGTGCCATCAGTGAGGTGGTAGGGATCGGCTACACCTTC	CAISEVVGIGYTF
TRBV19	TRBD1	TRBJ1-5	.	18	TGTGCCAGTAGCAAAGGACAGGGATTCGGCGGTGGCAATCAGCCCCAGCATTTT	CASSKGQGFGGGNQPQHF
TRBV18	TRBD2	TRBJ2-5	.	14	TGTGCCAGCTCACCTCTGACGGGGGGTGAGACCCAGTACTTC	CASSPLTGGETQYF
TRBV11-2	TRBD2	TRBJ2-5	.	15	TGTGCCAGCAGCACCAACGGGCGGGAGCAAGAGACCCAGTACTTC	CASSTNGREQETQYF
TRBV4-3	TRBD1	TRBJ1-1	.	15	TGCGCCAGCAGTACTACCAGGGGGATGAACACTGAAGCTTTCTTT	CASSTTRGMNTEAFF
TRBV5-4	TRBD2	TRBJ2-1	.	17	TGTGCCAGCAGCGGGGGGACCAGGACTAGCGGATACAATGAGCAGTTCTTC	CASSGGTRTSGYNEQFF
TRBV2	.	TRBJ1-5	.	16	TGTGCCAGCAGTGAAGTCGTCCTGGAACTGAATCAGCCCCAGCATTTT	CASSEVVLELNQPQHF
TRBV27	.	TRBJ1-2	.	14	TGTGCCAGCAGTTTATTAACAGGGTCCTATGGCTACACCTTC	CASSLLTGSYGYTF